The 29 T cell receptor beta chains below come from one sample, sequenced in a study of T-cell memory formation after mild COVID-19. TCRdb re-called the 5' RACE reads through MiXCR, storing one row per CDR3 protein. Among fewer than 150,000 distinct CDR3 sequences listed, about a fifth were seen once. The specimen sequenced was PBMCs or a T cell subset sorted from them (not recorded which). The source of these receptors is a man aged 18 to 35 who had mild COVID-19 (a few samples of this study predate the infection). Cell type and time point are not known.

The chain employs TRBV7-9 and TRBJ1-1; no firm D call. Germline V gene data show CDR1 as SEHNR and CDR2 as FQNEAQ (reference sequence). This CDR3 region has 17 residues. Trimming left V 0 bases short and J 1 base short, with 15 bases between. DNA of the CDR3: TGTGCCAGCAGCTTAGCTTACAGTTCCATACCGAACACTGAAGCTTTCTTT. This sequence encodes CASSLAYSSIPNTEAFF.

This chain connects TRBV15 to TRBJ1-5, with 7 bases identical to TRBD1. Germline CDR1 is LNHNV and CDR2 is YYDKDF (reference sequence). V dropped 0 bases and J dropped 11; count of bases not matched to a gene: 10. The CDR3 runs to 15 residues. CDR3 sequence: CATSRERQGELAQHF. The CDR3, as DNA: TGTGCCACCAGCAGAGAACGGCAGGGGGAATTGGCCCAGCATTTT.

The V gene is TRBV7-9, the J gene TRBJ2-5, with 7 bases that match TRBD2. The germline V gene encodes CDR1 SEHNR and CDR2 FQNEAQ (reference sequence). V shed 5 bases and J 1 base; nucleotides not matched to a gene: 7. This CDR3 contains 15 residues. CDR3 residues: CASSTGSGAQETQYF. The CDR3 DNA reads TGTGCCAGCAGCACCGGGAGCGGGGCCCAAGAGACCCAGTACTTC.

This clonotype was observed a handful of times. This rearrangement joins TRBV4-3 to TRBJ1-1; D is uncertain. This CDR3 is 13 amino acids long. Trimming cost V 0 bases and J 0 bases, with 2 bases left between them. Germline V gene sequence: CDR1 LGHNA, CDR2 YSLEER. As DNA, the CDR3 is TGCGCCAGCAGCCAAGACCTGAACACTGAAGCTTTCTTT. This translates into CASSQDLNTEAFF.

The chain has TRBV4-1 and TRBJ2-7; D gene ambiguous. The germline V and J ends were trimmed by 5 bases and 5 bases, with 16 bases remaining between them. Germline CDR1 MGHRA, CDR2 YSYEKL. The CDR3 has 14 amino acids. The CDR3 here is CASSLGSAQDEQYF. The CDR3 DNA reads TGCGCCAGCAGCTTAGGCAGTGCCCAGGACGAGCAGTACTTC.

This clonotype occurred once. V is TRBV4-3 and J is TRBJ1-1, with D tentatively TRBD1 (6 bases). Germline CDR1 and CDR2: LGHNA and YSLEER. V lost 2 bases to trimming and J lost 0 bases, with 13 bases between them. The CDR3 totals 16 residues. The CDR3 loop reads CASSQQRGGLNTEAFF. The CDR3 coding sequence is TGCGCCAGCAGCCAACAACGAGGGGGGTTGAACACTGAAGCTTTCTTT.

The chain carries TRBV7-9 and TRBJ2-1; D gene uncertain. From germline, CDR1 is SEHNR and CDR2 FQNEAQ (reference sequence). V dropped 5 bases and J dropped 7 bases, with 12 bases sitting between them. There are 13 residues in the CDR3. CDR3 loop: CASSPNHGNEQFF. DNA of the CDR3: TGTGCCAGCAGCCCAAATCATGGGAATGAGCAGTTCTTC.

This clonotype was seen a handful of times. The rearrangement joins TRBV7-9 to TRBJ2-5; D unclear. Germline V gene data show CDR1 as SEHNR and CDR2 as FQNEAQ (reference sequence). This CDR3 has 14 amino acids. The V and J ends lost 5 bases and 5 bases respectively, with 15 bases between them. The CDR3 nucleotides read TGTGCCAGCAGCCCACCCCAGGACGAGGAGACCCAGTACTTC. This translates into CASSPPQDEETQYF.

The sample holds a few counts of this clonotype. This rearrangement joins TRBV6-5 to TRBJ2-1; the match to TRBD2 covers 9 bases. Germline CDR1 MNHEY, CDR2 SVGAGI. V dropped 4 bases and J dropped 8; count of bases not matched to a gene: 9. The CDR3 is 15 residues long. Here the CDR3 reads CASSSRLAVKDEQFF. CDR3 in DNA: TGTGCCAGCAGTTCACGACTAGCGGTCAAGGATGAGCAGTTCTTC.

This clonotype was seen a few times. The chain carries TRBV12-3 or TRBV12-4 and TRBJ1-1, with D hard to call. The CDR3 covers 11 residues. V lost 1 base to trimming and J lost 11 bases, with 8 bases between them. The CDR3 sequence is CASSLGELAFF. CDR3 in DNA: TGTGCCAGCAGTTTAGGGGAGTTGGCTTTCTTT.

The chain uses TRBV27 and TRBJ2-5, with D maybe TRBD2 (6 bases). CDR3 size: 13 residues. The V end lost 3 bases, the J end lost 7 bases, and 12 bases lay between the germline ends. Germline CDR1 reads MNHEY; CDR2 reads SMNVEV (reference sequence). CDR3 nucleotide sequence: TGTGCCAGCAGTTTCCGGGACTCGGGGACCCAGTACTTC. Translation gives CASSFRDSGTQYF.

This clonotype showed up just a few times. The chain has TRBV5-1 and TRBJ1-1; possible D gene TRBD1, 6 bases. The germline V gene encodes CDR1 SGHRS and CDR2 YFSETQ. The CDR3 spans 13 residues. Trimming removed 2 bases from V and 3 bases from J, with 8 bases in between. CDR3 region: CASSLAGDTEAFF. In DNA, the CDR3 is TGCGCCAGCAGCTTAGCAGGGGACACTGAAGCTTTCTTT.

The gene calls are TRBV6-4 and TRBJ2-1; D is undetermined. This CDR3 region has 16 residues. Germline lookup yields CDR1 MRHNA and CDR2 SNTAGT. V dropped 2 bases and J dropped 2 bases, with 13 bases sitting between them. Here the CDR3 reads CASSDVSWAPYNEQFF. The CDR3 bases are TGTGCCAGCAGTGACGTCTCCTGGGCTCCCTACAATGAGCAGTTCTTC.

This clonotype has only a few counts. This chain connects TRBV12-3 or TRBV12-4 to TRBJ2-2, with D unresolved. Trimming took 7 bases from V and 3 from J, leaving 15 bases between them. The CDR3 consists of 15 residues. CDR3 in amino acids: CASKGGPSYTGELFF. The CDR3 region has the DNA TGTGCCAGCAAGGGTGGCCCCTCCTACACCGGGGAGCTGTTTTTT.

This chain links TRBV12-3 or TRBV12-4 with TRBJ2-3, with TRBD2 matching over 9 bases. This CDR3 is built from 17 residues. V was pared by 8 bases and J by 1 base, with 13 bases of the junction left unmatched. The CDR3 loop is CASSPVGIAGGTDTQYF. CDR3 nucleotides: TGTGCCAGCTCCCCGGTCGGAATAGCGGGGGGCACAGATACGCAGTATTTT.

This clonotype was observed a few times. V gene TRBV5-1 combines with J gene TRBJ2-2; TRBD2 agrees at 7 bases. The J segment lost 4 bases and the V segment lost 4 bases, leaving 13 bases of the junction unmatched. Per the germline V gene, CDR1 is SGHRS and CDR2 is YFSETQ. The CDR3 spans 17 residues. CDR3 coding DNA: TGCGCCAGCAGCCCCTTAAACCCGACTAGCCCCACCGGGGAGCTGTTTTTT. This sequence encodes CASSPLNPTSPTGELFF.

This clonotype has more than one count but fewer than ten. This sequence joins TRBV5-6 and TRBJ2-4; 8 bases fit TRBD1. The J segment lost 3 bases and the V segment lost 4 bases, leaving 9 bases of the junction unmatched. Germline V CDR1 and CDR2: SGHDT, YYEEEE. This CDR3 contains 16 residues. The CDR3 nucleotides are TGTGCCAGCAGCGCCGACAGGGGCCGAGGCAAAAACATTCAGTACTTC. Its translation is CASSADRGRGKNIQYF.

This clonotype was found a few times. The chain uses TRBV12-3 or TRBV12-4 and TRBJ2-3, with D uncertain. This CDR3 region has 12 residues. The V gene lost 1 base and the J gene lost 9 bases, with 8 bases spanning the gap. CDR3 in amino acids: CASSLESRTQYF. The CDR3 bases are TGTGCCAGCAGTTTAGAGTCGAGAACGCAGTATTTT.

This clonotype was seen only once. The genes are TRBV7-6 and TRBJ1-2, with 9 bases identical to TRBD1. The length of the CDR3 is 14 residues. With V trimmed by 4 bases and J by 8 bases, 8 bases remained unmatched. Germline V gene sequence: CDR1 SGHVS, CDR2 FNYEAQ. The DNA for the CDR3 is TGTGCCAGCAGCTCCGGGGACAGGGTACCCGGCTACACCTTC. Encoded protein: CASSSGDRVPGYTF.

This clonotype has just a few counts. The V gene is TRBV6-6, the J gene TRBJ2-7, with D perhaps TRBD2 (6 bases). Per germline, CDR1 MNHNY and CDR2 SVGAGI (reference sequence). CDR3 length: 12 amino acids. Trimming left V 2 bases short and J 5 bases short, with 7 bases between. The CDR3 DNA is TGTGCCAGCAGTTACGGAGGGAACGAGCAGTACGTC. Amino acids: CASSYGGNEQYV.

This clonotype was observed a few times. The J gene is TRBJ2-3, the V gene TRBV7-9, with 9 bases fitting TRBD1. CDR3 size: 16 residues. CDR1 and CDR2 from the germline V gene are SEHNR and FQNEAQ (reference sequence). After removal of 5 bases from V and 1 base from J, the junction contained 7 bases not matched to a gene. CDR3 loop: CASSPTGGGGTDTQYF. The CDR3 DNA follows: TGTGCCAGCAGCCCTACAGGGGGCGGCGGCACAGATACGCAGTATTTT.

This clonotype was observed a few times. In DNA form, the CDR3 reads TGTGCCAGCAGCCCACGGACTAGCGGGGAATGGGATACGCAGTATTTT. This encodes CASSPRTSGEWDTQYF. The V call is TRBV12-3 or TRBV12-4, the J call TRBJ2-3, with 12 positions matching TRBD2. CDR3 length: 16 residues. The J segment lost 6 bases and the V segment lost 6 bases, leaving 10 bases of the junction unmatched.

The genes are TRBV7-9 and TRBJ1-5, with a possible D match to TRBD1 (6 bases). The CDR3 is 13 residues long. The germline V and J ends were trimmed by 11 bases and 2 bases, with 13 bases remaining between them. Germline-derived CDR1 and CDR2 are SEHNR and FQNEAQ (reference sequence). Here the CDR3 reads CAGADSGNQPQHF. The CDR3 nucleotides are TGTGCCGGAGCGGACAGCGGCAATCAGCCCCAGCATTTT. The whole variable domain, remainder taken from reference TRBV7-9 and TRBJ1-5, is DTGVSQNPRHKITKRGQNVTFRCDPISEHNRLYWYRQTLGQGPEFLTYFQNEAQLEKSRLLSDRFSAERPKGSFSTLEIQRTEQGDSAMYLCAGADSGNQPQHFGDGTRLSIL.

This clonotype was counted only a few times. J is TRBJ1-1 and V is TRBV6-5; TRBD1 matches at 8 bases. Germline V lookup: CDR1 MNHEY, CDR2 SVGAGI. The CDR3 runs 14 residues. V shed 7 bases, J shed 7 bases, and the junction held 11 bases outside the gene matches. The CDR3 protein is CASNPDRAYREAFF. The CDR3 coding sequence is TGTGCCAGCAACCCGGACAGGGCCTATCGTGAAGCTTTCTTT.

The CDR3 coding sequence is TGTGCCAGCAGCGCGGGACTAGCGGGGGGCCCCTGGGGCGCAGATACGCAGTATTTT. This sequence encodes CASSAGLAGGPWGADTQYF. The chain links TRBV7-9 to TRBJ2-3, with TRBD2 matching 15 bases. Germline lookup yields CDR1 SEHNR and CDR2 FQNEAQ (reference sequence). This CDR3 has 19 amino acids. The V gene end was trimmed by 5 bases and the J gene end by 4 bases; junction bases not matched to a gene: 13.

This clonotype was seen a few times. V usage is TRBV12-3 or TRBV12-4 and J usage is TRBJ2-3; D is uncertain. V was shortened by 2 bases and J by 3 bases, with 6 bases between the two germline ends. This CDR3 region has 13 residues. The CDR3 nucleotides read TGTGCCAGCAGTTTAAGTTGGACAGATACGCAGTATTTT. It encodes CASSLSWTDTQYF.

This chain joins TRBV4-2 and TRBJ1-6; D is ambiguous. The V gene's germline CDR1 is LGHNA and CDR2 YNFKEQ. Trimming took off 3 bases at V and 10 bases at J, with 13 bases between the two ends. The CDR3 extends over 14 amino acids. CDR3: CASSHNGENSPLHF. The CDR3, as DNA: TGTGCCAGCAGCCACAATGGGGAGAACTCACCCCTCCACTTT.

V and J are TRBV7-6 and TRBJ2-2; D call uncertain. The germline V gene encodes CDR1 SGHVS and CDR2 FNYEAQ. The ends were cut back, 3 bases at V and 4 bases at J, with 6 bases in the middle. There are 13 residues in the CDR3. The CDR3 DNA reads TGTGCCAGCAGCTTTTTGGTCACCGGGGAGCTGTTTTTT. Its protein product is CASSFLVTGELFF. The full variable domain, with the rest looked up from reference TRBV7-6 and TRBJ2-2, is GAGVSQSPRYKVTKRGQDVALRCDPISGHVSLYWYRQALGQGPEFLTYFNYEAQQDKSGLPNDRFSAERPEGSISTLTIQRTEQRDSAMYRCASSFLVTGELFFGEGSRLTVL.

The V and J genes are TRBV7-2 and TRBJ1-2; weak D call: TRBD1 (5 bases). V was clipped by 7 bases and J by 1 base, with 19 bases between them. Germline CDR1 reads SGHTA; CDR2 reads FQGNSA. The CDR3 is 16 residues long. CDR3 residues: CASNSKKTAYNYGYTF. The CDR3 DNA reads TGTGCCAGCAACTCAAAGAAGACAGCCTATAACTATGGCTACACCTTC.